The rows below give T cell receptor beta chains drawn from one sample of a study of breast tumors, draining lymph nodes, adjacent tissues. TCRdb recomputed calls from the multiplex PCR reads with MiXCR, one row per CDR3 protein. Here the sample spans some 250,000 distinct CDR3 sequences, under 40% being singletons. The sequencing input was axillary lymph node tissue. The receptors derive from a female donor with breast cancer. Some clones in this sample may be carry-over from other donors' samples. Each CDR3 is given with its conserved first and last residue. A D gene is named only where the DNA matches it firmly. Part of the rows lack a size; the others show once, few, many or a class for expanded clones.

DNA: TGTGCCTGGAGGGACAGTCGCCAGGGCTACACCTTC; CDR3: CAWRDSRQGYTF; size: many; V: TRBV30; J: TRBJ1-2; D: NA
DNA: TGCAGTGCGAGGGGGGGGTCTGGAAACACCATATATTTT; CDR3: CSARGGSGNTIYF; size: NA; V: TRBV20-1; J: TRBJ1-3; D: NA
DNA: TGCGCCAGCAGCTTTCCGACAGGGGATGTCGGCAATCAGCCCCAGCATTTT; CDR3: CASSFPTGDVGNQPQHF; size: many; V: TRBV5-1; J: TRBJ1-5; D: TRBD1
DNA: TGTGCCAGCAGCCGGACAGGGGACTCCTATAATTCACCCCTCCACTTT; CDR3: CASSRTGDSYNSPLHF; size: many; V: TRBV12-3/TRBV12-4; J: TRBJ1-6; D: TRBD1
DNA: TGTGCCAGCAGCTTAGCTATCGGCGCCAGCGGGCAAGAGACCCAGTACTTC; CDR3: CASSLAIGASGQETQYF; size: NA; V: TRBV11-2; J: TRBJ2-5; D: NA
DNA: TGTGCCAGCAGCCGGGGGGGGGGCTACAATGAGCAGTTCTTC; CDR3: CASSRGGGYNEQFF; size: many; V: TRBV7-2; J: TRBJ2-1; D: TRBD2
DNA: TGTGCCAGCAATCCAACCGCGGGGAGGGATACGCAGTATTTT; CDR3: CASNPTAGRDTQYF; size: many; V: TRBV6-1; J: TRBJ2-3; D: NA
DNA: TGCGCCAGCAGCTTGCAGACAACGGATACGCAGTATTTT; CDR3: CASSLQTTDTQYF; size: NA; V: TRBV5-1; J: TRBJ2-3; D: NA
DNA: TGTGCCAGCAGTTTCAATGAAAAACTGTTTTTT; CDR3: CASSFNEKLFF; size: NA; V: TRBV28; J: TRBJ1-4; D: NA
DNA: TGCAGTGCTACCAGGGGTAATTCACCCCTCCACTTT; CDR3: CSATRGNSPLHF; size: many; V: TRBV20-1; J: TRBJ1-6; D: NA
DNA: TGTGCCAGCAGCTTGGAGGGGACCTCGACTACAGGGGAGCAGTACTTC; CDR3: CASSLEGTSTTGEQYF; size: NA; V: TRBV5-6; J: TRBJ2-7; D: NA
DNA: TGTGCCAGTAGTATAATGTCAGGGGGCAATCAGCCCCAGCATTTT; CDR3: CASSIMSGGNQPQHF; size: many; V: TRBV19; J: TRBJ1-5; D: NA
DNA: TGTGCCAGCAGCAGACCCCTTAGGGGGAGGGATGCCGGGGAGCTGTTTTTT; CDR3: CASSRPLRGRDAGELFF; size: NA; V: TRBV6-1; J: TRBJ2-2; D: NA
DNA: TGCAGCACAAAAACCGGGACAGGGTTTGACGAGCAGTACTTC; CDR3: CSTKTGTGFDEQYF; size: many; V: TRBV29-1; J: TRBJ2-7; D: TRBD1
DNA: TGTGCCAGTAGTTTTCCTAGCGACAGCTACGAGCAGTACTTC; CDR3: CASSFPSDSYEQYF; size: many; V: TRBV19; J: TRBJ2-7; D: NA
DNA: TGTGCCAGTAGTACCCGACAGAATTTATACCCCCAGCATTTT; CDR3: CASSTRQNLYPQHF; size: NA; V: TRBV19; J: TRBJ1-5; D: NA
DNA: TGTGCCAGCAGTCAAGCGCGGGGCAGGCCACAAGAGACCCAGTACTTC; CDR3: CASSQARGRPQETQYF; size: NA; V: TRBV6-1; J: TRBJ2-5; D: NA
DNA: TGTGCCAGCAAGGAGAGCCCTGGCCCAGATACGCAGTATTTT; CDR3: CASKESPGPDTQYF; size: many; V: TRBV12-3/TRBV12-4; J: TRBJ2-3; D: NA
DNA: TGTGCCAGTAGCCAAAGGACGGTCTCTGGAAACACCATATATTTT; CDR3: CASSQRTVSGNTIYF; size: many; V: TRBV19; J: TRBJ1-3; D: NA
DNA: TGTGCCAGTAGTAGGACTAGCGCACCACAAGAGACCCAGTACTTC; CDR3: CASSRTSAPQETQYF; size: NA; V: TRBV19; J: TRBJ2-5; D: TRBD2
DNA: TGCGCCAGCAGCTTTAGCGGTATTGAGAATTCACCCCTCCACTTT; CDR3: CASSFSGIENSPLHF; size: many; V: TRBV5-1; J: TRBJ1-6; D: NA
DNA: TGTGCCAGCAGCCCTCCGGGACAGAGCTCCTACAATGAGCAGTTCTTC; CDR3: CASSPPGQSSYNEQFF; size: many; V: TRBV7-2; J: TRBJ2-1; D: TRBD1
DNA: TGTGCCAGTAGTACCCCGGGGGGCCAAGAGACCCAGTACTTC; CDR3: CASSTPGGQETQYF; size: many; V: TRBV19; J: TRBJ2-5; D: TRBD2
DNA: TGCGCCAGCAGCCGACAGGAGCAAGAGACCCAGTACTTC; CDR3: CASSRQEQETQYF; size: NA; V: TRBV5-1; J: TRBJ2-5; D: NA
DNA: TGTGCCACCGCCGTCAACAATGAGCAGTTCTTC; CDR3: CATAVNNEQFF; size: many; V: TRBV24-1; J: TRBJ2-1; D: NA
DNA: TGTGCCAGCAGCTTAGGTCGGCTCCAAGAGACCCAGTACTTC; CDR3: CASSLGRLQETQYF; size: many; V: TRBV7-9; J: TRBJ2-5; D: NA
DNA: TGTGCCAGCAGTTTATCGAGATACAATGAGCAGTTCTTC; CDR3: CASSLSRYNEQFF; size: many; V: TRBV12-3/TRBV12-4; J: TRBJ2-1; D: NA
DNA: TGTGCCAGCAGTTCACCGGGACAGGGGGCGTATGAGCAGTTCTTC; CDR3: CASSSPGQGAYEQFF; size: few; V: TRBV6-5; J: TRBJ2-1; D: TRBD1
DNA: TGCAGTGCTAGAGGACTCAGGACTAGCGGGCTGGGCGAGCAGTGCTTC; CDR3: CSARGLRTSGLGEQCF; size: NA; V: TRBV20-1; J: TRBJ2-7; D: TRBD2
DNA: TGTGCCTGGAGTGTAACCGGACAGGGGATAAGCTCCTACGAGCAGTACTTC; CDR3: CAWSVTGQGISSYEQYF; size: once; V: TRBV30; J: TRBJ2-7; D: TRBD1
DNA: TGTGCCAGCAGTCCCCAGGGGGAAGGTGAAAAACTGTTTTTT; CDR3: CASSPQGEGEKLFF; size: NA; V: TRBV2; J: TRBJ1-4; D: TRBD1
DNA: TGTGCCATCAGTGAGTCGTCCCCCGGACAGTCAGGTGGCTACACCTTC; CDR3: CAISESSPGQSGGYTF; size: many; V: TRBV10-3; J: TRBJ1-2; D: NA
DNA: TGTGCCAGCAGTGCGGGACAGGCTCGTCCCCAGCCCCAGCATTTT; CDR3: CASSAGQARPQPQHF; size: many; V: TRBV6-1; J: TRBJ1-5; D: TRBD1
DNA: TGTGCCAGCAGCTTAGGGGACAGGGGAATAAATCAGCCCCAGCATTTT; CDR3: CASSLGDRGINQPQHF; size: many; V: TRBV7-2; J: TRBJ1-5; D: TRBD1
DNA: TGTGCCAGCAGACCTCGCCGGAGGGGCCCCCTGGGTGAGCAGTTCTTC; CDR3: CASRPRRRGPLGEQFF; size: many; V: TRBV7-8; J: TRBJ2-1; D: NA
DNA: TGTGCCACCAGTGATTTGGACGACGGGAGCATTTATGGCTACACCTTC; CDR3: CATSDLDDGSIYGYTF; size: NA; V: TRBV24-1; J: TRBJ1-2; D: NA